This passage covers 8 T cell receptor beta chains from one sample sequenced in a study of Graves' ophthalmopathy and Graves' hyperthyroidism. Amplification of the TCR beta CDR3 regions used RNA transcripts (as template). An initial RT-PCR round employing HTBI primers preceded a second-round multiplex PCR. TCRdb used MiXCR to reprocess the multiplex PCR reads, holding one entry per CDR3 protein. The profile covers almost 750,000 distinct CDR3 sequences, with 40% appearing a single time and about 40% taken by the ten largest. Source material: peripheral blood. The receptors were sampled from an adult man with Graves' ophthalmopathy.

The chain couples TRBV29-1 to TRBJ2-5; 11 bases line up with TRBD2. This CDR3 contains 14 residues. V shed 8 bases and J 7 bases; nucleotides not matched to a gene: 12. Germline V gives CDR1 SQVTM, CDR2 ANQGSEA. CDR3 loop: CSFKTSGERGTQYF. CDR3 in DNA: TGCAGCTTTAAGACTAGCGGGGAGCGGGGGACCCAGTACTTC.

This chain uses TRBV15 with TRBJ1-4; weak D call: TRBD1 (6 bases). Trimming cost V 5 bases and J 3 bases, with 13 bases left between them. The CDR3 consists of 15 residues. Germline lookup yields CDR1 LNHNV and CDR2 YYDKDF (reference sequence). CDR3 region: CATSGGGESNEKLFF. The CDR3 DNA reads TGTGCCACCAGCGGGGGGGGCGAATCTAATGAAAAACTGTTTTTT.

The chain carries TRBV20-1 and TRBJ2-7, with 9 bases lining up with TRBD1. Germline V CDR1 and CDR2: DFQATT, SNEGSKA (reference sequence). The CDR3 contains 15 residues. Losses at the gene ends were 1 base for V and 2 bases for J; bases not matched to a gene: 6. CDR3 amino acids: CSARGTGTGTYEQYF. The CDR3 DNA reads TGCAGTGCTAGAGGTACCGGGACAGGGACCTACGAGCAGTACTTC.

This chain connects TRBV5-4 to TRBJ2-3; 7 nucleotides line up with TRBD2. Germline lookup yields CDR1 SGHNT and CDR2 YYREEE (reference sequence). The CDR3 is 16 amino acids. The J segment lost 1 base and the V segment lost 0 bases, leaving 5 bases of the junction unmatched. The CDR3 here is CASSLGITSGTDTQYF. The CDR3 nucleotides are TGTGCCAGCAGCTTGGGTATTACTAGCGGCACAGATACGCAGTATTTT.

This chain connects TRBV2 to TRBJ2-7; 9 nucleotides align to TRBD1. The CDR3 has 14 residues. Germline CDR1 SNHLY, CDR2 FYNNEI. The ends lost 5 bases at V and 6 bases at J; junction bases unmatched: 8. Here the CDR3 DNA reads TGTGCCAGCAGTACACCTCGACAGGGGGGCGAGCAGTACTTC. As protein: CASSTPRQGGEQYF.

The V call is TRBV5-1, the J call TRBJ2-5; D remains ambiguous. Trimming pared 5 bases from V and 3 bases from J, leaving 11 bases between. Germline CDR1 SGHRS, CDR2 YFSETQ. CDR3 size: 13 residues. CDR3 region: CASSSRREETQYF. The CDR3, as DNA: TGCGCCAGCAGTTCTCGTCGAGAAGAGACCCAGTACTTC.

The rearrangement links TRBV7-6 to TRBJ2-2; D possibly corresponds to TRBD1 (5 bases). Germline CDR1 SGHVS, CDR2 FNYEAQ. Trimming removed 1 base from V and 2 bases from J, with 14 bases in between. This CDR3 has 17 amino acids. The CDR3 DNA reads TGTGCCAGCAGCTTAGGGGGCGGCAGGCTCAACACCGGGGAGCTGTTTTTT. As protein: CASSLGGGRLNTGELFF.

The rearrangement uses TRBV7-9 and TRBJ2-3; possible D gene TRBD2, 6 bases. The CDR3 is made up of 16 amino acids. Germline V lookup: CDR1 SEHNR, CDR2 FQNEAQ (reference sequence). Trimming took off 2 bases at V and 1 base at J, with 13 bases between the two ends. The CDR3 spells CASSLTGGVGTDTQYF. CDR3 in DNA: TGTGCCAGCAGCTTAACCGGCGGGGTGGGCACAGATACGCAGTATTTT. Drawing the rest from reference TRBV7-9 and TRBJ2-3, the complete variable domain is DTGVSQNPRHKITKRGQNVTFRCDPISEHNRLYWYRQTLGQGPEFLTYFQNEAQLEKSRLLSDRFSAERPKGSFSTLEIQRTEQGDSAMYLCASSLTGGVGTDTQYFGPGTRLTVL.